Sequencing of this TCR beta chain was carried out in a study of early T cells in non-severe SARS-CoV-2 infection. On the study more broadly: Chains were not paired, and sequencing was done on bulk RNA from unsorted whole blood.

This clonotype occurred a few times. TCRdb reprocessed the 5' RACE reads via MiXCR and lists one record per CDR3 protein. The sample holds under 50,000 distinct CDR3 sequences, approximately 22% seen once. V dropped 3 bases and J dropped 0 bases, with 8 bases sitting between them. Germline V lookup: CDR1 LNHDA, CDR2 SQIVND (reference sequence). CDR3 length equals 14 residues. Sequenced material: whole blood, taken at baseline. This TCR derives from an adult who was a healthcare worker with PCR-confirmed SARS-CoV-2 infection or an uninfected control (not recorded which). The chain recombines TRBV19 with TRBJ1-1, with no clear D. The CDR3 DNA follows: TGTGCCAGTAGTATGGTCTGGGTGAACACTGAAGCTTTCTTT. This translates into CASSMVWVNTEAFF.